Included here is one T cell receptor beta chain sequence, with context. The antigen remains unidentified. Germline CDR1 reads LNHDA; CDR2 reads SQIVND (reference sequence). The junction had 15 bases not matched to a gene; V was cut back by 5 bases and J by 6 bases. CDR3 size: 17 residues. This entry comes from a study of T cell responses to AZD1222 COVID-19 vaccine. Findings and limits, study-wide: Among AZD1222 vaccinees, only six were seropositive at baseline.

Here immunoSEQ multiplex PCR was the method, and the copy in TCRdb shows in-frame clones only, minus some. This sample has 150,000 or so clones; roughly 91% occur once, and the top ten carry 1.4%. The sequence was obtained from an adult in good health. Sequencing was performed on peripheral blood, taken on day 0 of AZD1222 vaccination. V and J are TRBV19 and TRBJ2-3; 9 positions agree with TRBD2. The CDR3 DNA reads TGTGCCAGTAGTGTCCCGACTATGGCGGGAGGGTCCGATACGCAGTATTTT. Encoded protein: CASSVPTMAGGSDTQYF.